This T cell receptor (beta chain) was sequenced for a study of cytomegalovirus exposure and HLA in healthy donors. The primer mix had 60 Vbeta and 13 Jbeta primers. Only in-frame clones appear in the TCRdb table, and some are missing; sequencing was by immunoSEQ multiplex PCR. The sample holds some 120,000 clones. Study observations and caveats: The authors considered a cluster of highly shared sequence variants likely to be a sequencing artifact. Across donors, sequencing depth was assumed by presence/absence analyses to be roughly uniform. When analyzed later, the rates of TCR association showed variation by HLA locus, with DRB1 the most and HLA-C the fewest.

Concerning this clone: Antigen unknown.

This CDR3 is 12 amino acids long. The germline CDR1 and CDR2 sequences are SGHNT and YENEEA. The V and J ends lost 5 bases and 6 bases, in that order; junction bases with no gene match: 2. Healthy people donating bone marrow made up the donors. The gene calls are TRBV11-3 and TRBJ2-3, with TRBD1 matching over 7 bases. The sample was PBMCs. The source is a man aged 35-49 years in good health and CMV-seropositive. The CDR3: CASSHRGDTQYF. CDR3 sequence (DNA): TGTGCCAGCAGCCACAGGGGTGATACGCAGTATTTT.